This TCR beta chain comes out of a study of metastatic and nonmetastatic thyroid tumors. Broader study findings: TCR beta diversity was reportedly significantly higher in malignant thyroid tumors than benign nodules, in blood and tumor.

Authors' processing steps: A papillary thyroid cancer distant-metastasis classifier was built from CDR3 differences across clinicopathological groups. With MiXCR, TCRdb reprocessed the PCR reads. These V and J calls rely on TCRdb rather than the paper's analysis. The sample holds 40,000 to 45,000 clones, 3% to 3.5% seen once. Patients underwent thyroid surgery, and none had received any treatment before it. The table lists this clone with many counts. Antigen: not known. The clonotype comes from a female donor with papillary thyroid cancer or a benign thyroid nodule (not recorded which). Some clones in this sample may be carry-over from other donors' samples. The sample consisted of blood.

The CDR3 nucleotides are TGTGCCAGCAGTGAACCCCTCTCCTACGAGCAGTACTTC. This translates into CASSEPLSYEQYF. The rearrangement uses TRBV6-1 and TRBJ2-7; D ambiguous. The germline CDR1 and CDR2 sequences are MNHNS and SASEGT. The CDR3 consists of 13 residues. Trimming took 2 bases from V and 0 from J, leaving 5 bases between them.